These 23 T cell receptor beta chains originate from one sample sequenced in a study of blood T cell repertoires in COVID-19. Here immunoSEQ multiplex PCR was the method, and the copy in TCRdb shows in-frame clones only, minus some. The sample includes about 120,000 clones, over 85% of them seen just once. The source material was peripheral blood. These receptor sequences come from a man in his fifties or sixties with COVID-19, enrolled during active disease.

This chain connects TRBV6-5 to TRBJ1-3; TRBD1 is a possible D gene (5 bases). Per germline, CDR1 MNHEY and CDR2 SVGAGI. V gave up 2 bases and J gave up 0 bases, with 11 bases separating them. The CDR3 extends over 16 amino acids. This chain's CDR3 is CASSYQSDISGNTIYF. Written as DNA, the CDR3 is TGTGCCAGCAGTTACCAGTCGGACATCTCTGGAAACACCATATATTTT.

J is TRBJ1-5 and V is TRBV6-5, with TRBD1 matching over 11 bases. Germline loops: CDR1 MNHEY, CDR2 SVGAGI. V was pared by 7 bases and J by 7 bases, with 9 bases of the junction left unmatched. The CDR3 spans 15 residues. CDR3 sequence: CASTRTGGEGQPQHF. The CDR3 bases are TGTGCCAGCACCCGGACAGGGGGCGAGGGACAGCCCCAGCATTTT.

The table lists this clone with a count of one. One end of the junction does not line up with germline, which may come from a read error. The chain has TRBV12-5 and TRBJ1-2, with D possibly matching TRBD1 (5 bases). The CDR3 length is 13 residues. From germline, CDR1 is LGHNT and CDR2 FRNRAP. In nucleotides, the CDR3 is TGTGCTAGTGGCTTGGGGCAGAACTATGGCTACACCTTC. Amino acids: CASGLGQNYGYTF.

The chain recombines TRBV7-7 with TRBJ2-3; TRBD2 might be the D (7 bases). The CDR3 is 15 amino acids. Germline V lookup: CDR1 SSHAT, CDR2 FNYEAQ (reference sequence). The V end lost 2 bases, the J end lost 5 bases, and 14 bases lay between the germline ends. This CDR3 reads CASSLRGGYGDTQYF. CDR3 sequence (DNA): TGTGCCAGCAGCTTACGCGGGGGCTACGGAGATACGCAGTATTTT.

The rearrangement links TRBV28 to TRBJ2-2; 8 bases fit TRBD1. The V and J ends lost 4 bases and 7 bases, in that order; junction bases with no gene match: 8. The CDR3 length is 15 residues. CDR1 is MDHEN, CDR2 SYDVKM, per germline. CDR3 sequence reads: CASSYRDRRFGELFF. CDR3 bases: TGTGCCAGCAGTTATCGGGACAGGCGTTTCGGGGAGCTGTTTTTT.

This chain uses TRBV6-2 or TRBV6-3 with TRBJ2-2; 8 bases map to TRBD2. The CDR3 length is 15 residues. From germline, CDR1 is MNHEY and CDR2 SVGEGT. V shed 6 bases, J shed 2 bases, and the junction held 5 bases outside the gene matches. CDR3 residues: CASSPGLANTGELFF. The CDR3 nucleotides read TGTGCCAGCAGCCCCGGACTAGCTAACACCGGGGAGCTGTTTTTT.

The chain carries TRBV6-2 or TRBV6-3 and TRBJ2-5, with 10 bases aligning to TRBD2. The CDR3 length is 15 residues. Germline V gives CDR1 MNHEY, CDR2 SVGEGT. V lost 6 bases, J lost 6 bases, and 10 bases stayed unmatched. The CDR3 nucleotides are TGTGCCAGCAGCCAGGGGCAGGGACTAGCGCAGACCCAGTACTTC. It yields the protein CASSQGQGLAQTQYF.

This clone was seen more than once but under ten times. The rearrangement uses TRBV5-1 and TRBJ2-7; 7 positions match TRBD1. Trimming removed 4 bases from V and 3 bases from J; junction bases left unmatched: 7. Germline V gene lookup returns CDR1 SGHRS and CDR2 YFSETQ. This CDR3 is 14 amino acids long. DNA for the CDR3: TGCGCCAGCAGCCGAACGACAGGGAGCTACGAGCAGTACTTC. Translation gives CASSRTTGSYEQYF.

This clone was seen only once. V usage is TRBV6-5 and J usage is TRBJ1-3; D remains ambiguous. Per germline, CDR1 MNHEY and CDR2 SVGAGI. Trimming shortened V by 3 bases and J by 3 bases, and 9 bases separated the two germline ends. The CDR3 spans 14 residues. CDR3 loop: CASSYFRYGNTIYF. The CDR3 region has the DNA TGTGCCAGCAGTTATTTCCGGTATGGAAACACCATATATTTT.

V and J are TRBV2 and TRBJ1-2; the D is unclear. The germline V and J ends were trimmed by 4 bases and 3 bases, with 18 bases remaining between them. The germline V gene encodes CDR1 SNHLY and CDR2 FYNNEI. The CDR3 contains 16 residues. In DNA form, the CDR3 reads TGTGCCAGCAGTGCTTTAAGACCCTCCCAGGACTATGGCTACACCTTC. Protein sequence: CASSALRPSQDYGYTF.

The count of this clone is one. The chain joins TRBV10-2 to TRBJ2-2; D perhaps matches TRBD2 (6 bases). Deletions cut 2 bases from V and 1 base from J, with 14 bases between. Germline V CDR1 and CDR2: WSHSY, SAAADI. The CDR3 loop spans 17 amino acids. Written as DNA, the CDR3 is TGCGCCAGCAGTGAGAGGGGCAGGGACTGGAACACCGGGGAGCTGTTTTTT. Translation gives CASSERGRDWNTGELFF.

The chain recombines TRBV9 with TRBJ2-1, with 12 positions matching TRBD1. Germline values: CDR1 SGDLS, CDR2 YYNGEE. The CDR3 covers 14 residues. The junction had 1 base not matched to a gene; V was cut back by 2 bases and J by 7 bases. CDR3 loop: CASSVGQGANEQFF. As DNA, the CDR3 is TGTGCCAGCAGCGTGGGACAGGGGGCGAATGAGCAGTTCTTC.

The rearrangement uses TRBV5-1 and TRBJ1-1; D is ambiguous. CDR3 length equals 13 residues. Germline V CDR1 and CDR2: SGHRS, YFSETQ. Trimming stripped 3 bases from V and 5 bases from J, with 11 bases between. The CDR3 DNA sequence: TGCGCCAGCAGCTCCCCGACTCAGACTGAAGCTTTCTTT. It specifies CASSSPTQTEAFF.

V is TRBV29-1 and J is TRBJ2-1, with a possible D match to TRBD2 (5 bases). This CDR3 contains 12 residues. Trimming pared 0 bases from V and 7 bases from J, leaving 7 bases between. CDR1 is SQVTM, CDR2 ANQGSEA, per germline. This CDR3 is CSVEESGNEQFF. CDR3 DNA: TGCAGCGTTGAAGAGAGCGGTAATGAGCAGTTCTTC.

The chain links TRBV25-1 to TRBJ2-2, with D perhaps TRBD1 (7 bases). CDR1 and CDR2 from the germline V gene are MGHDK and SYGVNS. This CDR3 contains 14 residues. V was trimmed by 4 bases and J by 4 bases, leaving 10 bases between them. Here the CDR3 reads CASSGQGGTGELFF. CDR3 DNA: TGTGCCAGCAGTGGACAGGGAGGCACCGGGGAGCTGTTTTTT.

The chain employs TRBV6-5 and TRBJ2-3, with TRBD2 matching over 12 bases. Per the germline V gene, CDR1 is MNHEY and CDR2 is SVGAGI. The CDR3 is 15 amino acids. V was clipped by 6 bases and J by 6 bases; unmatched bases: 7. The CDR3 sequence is CASSRLAGEGDTQYF. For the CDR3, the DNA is TGTGCCAGCAGCAGACTAGCGGGAGAGGGGGATACGCAGTATTTT.

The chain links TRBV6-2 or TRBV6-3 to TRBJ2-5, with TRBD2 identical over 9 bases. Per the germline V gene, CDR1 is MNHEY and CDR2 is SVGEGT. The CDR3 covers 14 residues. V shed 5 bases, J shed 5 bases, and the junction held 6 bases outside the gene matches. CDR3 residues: CASSVAGEGETQYF. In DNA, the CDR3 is TGTGCCAGCAGTGTAGCGGGAGAGGGGGAGACCCAGTACTTC.

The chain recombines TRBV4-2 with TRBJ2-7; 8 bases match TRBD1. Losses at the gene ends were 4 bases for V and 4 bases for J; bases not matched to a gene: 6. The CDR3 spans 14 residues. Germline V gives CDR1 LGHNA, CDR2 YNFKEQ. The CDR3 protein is CASSPGQGGYEQYF. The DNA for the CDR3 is TGTGCCAGCAGCCCAGGACAGGGCGGGTACGAGCAGTACTTC.

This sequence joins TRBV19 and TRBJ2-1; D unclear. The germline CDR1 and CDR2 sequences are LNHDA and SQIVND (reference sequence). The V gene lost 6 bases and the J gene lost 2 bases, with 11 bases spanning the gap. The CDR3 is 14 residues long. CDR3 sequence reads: CASSPTSPYNEQFF. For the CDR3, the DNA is TGTGCCAGTAGCCCGACAAGTCCCTACAATGAGCAGTTCTTC.

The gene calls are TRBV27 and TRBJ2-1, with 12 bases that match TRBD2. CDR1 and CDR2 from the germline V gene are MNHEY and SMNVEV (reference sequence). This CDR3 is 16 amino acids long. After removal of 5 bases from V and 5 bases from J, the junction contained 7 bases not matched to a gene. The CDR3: CASSLSRLAGDNEQFF. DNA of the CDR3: TGTGCCAGCAGTCTAAGCCGACTAGCGGGGGACAATGAGCAGTTCTTC.

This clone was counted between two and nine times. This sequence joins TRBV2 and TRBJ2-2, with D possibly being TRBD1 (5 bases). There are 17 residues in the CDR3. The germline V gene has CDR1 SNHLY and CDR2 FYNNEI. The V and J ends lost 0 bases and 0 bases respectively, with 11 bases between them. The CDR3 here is CASSEALQGSNTGELFF. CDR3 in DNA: TGTGCCAGCAGTGAAGCGCTTCAGGGATCGAACACCGGGGAGCTGTTTTTT.

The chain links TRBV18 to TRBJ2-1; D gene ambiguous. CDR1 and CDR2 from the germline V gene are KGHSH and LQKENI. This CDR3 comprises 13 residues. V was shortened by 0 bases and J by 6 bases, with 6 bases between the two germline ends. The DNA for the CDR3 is TGTGCCAGCTCACCACCTTCCAGCAATGAGCAGTTCTTC. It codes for CASSPPSSNEQFF.

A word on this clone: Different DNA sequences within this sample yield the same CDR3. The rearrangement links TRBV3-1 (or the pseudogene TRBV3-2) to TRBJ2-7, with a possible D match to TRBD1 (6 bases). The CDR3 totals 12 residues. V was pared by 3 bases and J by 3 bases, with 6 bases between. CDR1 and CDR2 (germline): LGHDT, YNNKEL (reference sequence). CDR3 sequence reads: CASSQDSYEQYF. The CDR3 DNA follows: TGTGCCAGCAGCCAGGACAGCTACGAGCAGTACTTC.